The 12 T cell receptor beta chains below come from one sample, sequenced in a study of glioma-infiltrating T cells. Amplification of TCR alpha and beta CDR3 regions from RNA used iRepertoire nested multiplex PCR. In TCRdb, the multiplex PCR reads were re-called with MiXCR into one record per CDR3 protein. This table holds about 410,000 distinct CDR3 sequences, 35% to 45% found once. Material for sequencing was glioma tissue, nonneoplastic brain tissue, or PBMCs (not recorded which). The receptors derive from a human donor with low-grade glioma or glioblastoma, undergoing nonglioma brain surgery, or in good health (not recorded which).

Only one count was recorded for this clonotype. This sequence may be a read error, since a much larger clone differs from it by one base. This chain uses TRBV27 with TRBJ2-2, with TRBD2 as a possible D gene (5 bases). The V gene's germline CDR1 is MNHEY and CDR2 SMNVEV (reference sequence). The CDR3 contains 12 residues. The DNA for the CDR3 is TGTGCCAGCGGAATCAACACCGGGGAGCTGTCTTTT. It yields the protein CASGINTGELSF.

The chain combines TRBV3-1 with TRBJ1-1; maybe TRBD1 (5 bases). The CDR3 spans 15 residues. Germline V gene lookup returns CDR1 LGHDT and CDR2 YNNKEL (reference sequence). V gave up 8 bases and J gave up 2 bases, with 18 bases separating them. The CDR3: CASVRRWGLNTEAFF. The DNA of the CDR3 is TGTGCCAGCGTCCGCCGGTGGGGCTTAAACACTGAAGCTTTCTTT.

The CDR3 bases are TGTGCCAGCAGCGCCGGGACAGGGTTCCACGAGCAGTACTTC. Its translation: CASSAGTGFHEQYF. The chain is built from TRBV9 and TRBJ2-7, with TRBD1 matching over 9 bases. CDR1 is SGDLS and CDR2 is YYNGEE in the germline V gene. The CDR3 length is 14 residues. V lost 3 bases and J lost 5; bases outside the gene matches: 6.

This clonotype has just a few counts. The chain uses TRBV28 and TRBJ2-7; D is unclear. This CDR3 is built from 14 residues. Per the germline V gene, CDR1 is MDHEN and CDR2 is SYDVKM. Trimming took 6 bases from V and 2 from J, leaving 14 bases between them. CDR3 nucleotide sequence: TGTGCCAGCAGGCCACTCCTAGAGACCTACGAGCAGTACTTC. It codes for CASRPLLETYEQYF.

The sample holds many counts of this clonotype. The V and J genes are TRBV19 and TRBJ1-5, with D unresolved. This CDR3 spans 13 amino acids. Trimming shortened V by 1 base and J by 8 bases, and 9 bases separated the two germline ends. The germline gives CDR1 LNHDA, CDR2 SQIVND (reference sequence). The CDR3 region has the DNA TGTGCCAGTAGTATAGGAGTGCTGGAGCCCCAGCATTTT. Protein sequence: CASSIGVLEPQHF.

The chain links TRBV3-1 to TRBJ1-1; TRBD1 matches 8 bases. The germline gives CDR1 LGHDT, CDR2 YNNKEL (reference sequence). V lost 2 bases and J lost 2; bases outside the gene matches: 4. CDR3 length: 15 amino acids. The CDR3 is CASSQRGQDNTEAFF. Here the CDR3 DNA reads TGTGCCAGCAGCCAAAGGGGACAGGATAACACTGAAGCTTTCTTT.

In this sample, this clonotype turned up many times. This rearrangement joins TRBV6-2 or TRBV6-3 to TRBJ1-1; 7 nucleotides match TRBD1. The germline gives CDR1 MNHEY, CDR2 SVGEGT. V was pared by 2 bases and J by 4 bases, with 13 bases of the junction left unmatched. The CDR3 runs 17 residues. CDR3 loop: CASSYHRGLTGATEAFF. In DNA, the CDR3 is TGTGCCAGCAGTTACCACAGGGGTCTTACGGGAGCCACTGAAGCTTTCTTT.

This clonotype was observed a few times. The chain couples TRBV7-8 to TRBJ2-1; 11 positions match TRBD2. V lost 2 bases, J lost 4 bases, and 7 bases stayed unmatched. The CDR3 has 17 amino acids. Germline V gene lookup returns CDR1 SGHVS and CDR2 FQNEAQ. DNA of the CDR3: TGTGCCAGCAGCTTAACGTCTACTAGCGGGAGTTACAATGAGCAGTTCTTC. This gives the protein CASSLTSTSGSYNEQFF.

This clonotype was counted between two and nine times. The chain carries TRBV27 and TRBJ2-5; TRBD2 is a possible D gene (5 bases). The CDR3 extends over 18 amino acids. Trimming left V 3 bases short and J 0 bases short, with 20 bases between. Germline lookup yields CDR1 MNHEY and CDR2 SMNVEV (reference sequence). The CDR3 loop is CASSFDGGTRNHQETQYF. The DNA of the CDR3 is TGTGCCAGCAGTTTCGACGGAGGAACCCGTAATCACCAAGAGACCCAGTACTTC.

This chain joins TRBV19 and TRBJ1-1; a possible D gene is TRBD1 (5 bases). Trimming shortened V by 5 bases and J by 0 bases, and 10 bases separated the two germline ends. This CDR3 is 14 amino acids long. Germline V gene data show CDR1 as LNHDA and CDR2 as SQIVND (reference sequence). The CDR3 sequence: CASSSSGLNTEAFF. CDR3 nucleotides: TGTGCCAGTAGTTCGTCGGGGCTGAACACTGAAGCTTTCTTT. The variable domain in full, completed from reference TRBV19 and TRBJ1-1, reads DGGITQSPKYLFRKEGQNVTLSCEQNLNHDAMYWYRQDPGQGLRLIYYSQIVNDFQKGDIAEGYSVSREKKESFPLTVTSAQKNPTAFYLCASSSSGLNTEAFFGQGTRLTVV.

Worth noting for this clonotype: One end of the junction fails to match germline, which may point to a read error. The chain links TRBV20-1 to TRBJ2-1; 11 nucleotides align to TRBD2. Germline V gives CDR1 DFQATT, CDR2 SNEGSKA (reference sequence). The CDR3 runs to 14 residues. The CDR3 DNA follows: TGCAGTGCTAGATGGCTAGCGGGAGGAGGTGAGCAGTTCTTT. Its translation is CSARWLAGGGEQFF.

This clonotype has ten or more counts. The J gene is TRBJ1-1, the V gene TRBV25-1; D is perhaps TRBD1 (5 bases). The CDR3 runs to 15 residues. The V end was cut by 1 base, the J end by 3 bases, with 12 bases between. The germline V gene has CDR1 MGHDK and CDR2 SYGVNS. CDR3 loop: CASSELGDGDTEAFF. The CDR3 DNA reads as TGTGCCAGCAGTGAATTAGGGGACGGGGACACTGAAGCTTTCTTT.